The clone carrying this T cell receptor (beta chain) was counted between two and nine times. Its antigen is not known. The germline gives CDR1 MNHEY, CDR2 SMNVEV (reference sequence). The CDR3 runs 14 residues. V lost 2 bases, J lost 1 base, and 8 bases lay in between. The source of the sample is a study of cytomegalovirus exposure and HLA in healthy donors. General observations from the study: Trimming of TCR beta V- and J-genes showed a link, identified in a later analysis, to a missense DCLRE1C variant. Specificity of a few CMV-associated chains for CMV antigens was verified in vitro. In a later analysis, at a false discovery rate of 0.05, approximately 15,000 TCR beta sequences matched HLA alleles.

PCR amplification relied on 60 Vbeta primers (plus 13 Jbeta primers). Data came from immunoSEQ multiplex PCR; TCRdb stores just in-frame clones and leaves some out. Here the sample spans tens of thousands of clones, roughly four fifths being singletons. Sequencing input: PBMCs. The gene calls are TRBV27 and TRBJ1-1; D remains unclear. The clonotype originates from a woman aged 25 to 39 in good health and CMV-seropositive. CDR3 DNA: TGTGCCAGCAGTTTAAGCGCTCCGAACACTGAAGCTTTCTTT. It codes for CASSLSAPNTEAFF.